This T cell receptor (beta chain) emerged from a study of T cell changes during pregnancy in multiple sclerosis. The assay was immunoSEQ multiplex PCR, and TCRdb's table has in-frame clones only and misses some. The sample carries about 110,000 clones, around 93% recorded once. The TCR sequence derives from a female donor in good health, enrolled as a control in a pregnancy study. The sample in question was peripheral blood, obtained in the third trimester of pregnancy.

The DNA for the CDR3 is TGTGCCACCAGCAGAGGGGCGGGGGGTCTCCAAGAGACCCAGTACTTC. Encoded protein: CATSRGAGGLQETQYF. This chain connects TRBV15 to TRBJ2-5, with TRBD2 matching 8 bases. This CDR3 spans 16 amino acids. V trimming: 1 base; J trimming: 1 base; junction bases outside the gene matches: 5. The germline CDR1 and CDR2 sequences are LNHNV and YYDKDF (reference sequence).